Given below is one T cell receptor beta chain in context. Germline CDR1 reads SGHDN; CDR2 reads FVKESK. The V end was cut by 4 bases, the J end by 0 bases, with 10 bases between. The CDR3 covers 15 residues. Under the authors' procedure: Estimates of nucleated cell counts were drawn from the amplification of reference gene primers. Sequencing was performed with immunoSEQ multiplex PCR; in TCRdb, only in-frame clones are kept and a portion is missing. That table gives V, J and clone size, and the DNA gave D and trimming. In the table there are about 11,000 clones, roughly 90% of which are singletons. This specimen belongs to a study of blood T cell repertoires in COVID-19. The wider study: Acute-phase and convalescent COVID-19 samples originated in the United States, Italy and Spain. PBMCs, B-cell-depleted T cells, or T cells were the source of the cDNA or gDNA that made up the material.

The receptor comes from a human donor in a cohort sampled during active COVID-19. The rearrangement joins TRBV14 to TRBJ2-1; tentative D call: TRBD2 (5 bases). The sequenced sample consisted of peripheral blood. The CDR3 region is CASSRLGSSYNEQFF. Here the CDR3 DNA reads TGTGCCAGCAGCCGGTTGGGGAGCTCCTACAATGAGCAGTTCTTC.